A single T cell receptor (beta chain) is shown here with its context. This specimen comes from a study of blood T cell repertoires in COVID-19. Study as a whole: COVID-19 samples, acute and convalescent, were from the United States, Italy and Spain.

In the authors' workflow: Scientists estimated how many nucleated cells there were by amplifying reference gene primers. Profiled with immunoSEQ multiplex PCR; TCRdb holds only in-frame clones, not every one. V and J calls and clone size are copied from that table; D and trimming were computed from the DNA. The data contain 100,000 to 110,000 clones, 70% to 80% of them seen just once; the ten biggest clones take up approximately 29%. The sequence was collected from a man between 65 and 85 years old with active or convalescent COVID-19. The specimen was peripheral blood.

The CDR3 spells CASSFNAGNTIYF. Written as DNA, the CDR3 is TGTGCCAGCAGCTTCAATGCGGGAAACACCATATATTTT. The chain combines TRBV11-3 with TRBJ1-3; D is uncertain. Germline V lookup: CDR1 SGHNT, CDR2 YENEEA. Trimming stripped 3 bases from V and 4 bases from J, with 7 bases between. CDR3 size: 13 residues.